This T cell receptor (beta chain) comes out of a study of radiation and T cells in renal cell carcinoma. In regard to this clone: The antigen is undetermined.

Overall study results and limits: Top tumor clonotypes rose in blood 2 weeks post-radiation, then contracted.

J lost 8 bases, V lost 2 bases, and 8 bases had no gene match. The CDR3 has 15 residues. The germline V gene encodes CDR1 MNHEY and CDR2 SVGAGI. Here immunoSEQ multiplex PCR was the method, and the copy in TCRdb shows in-frame clones only, minus some. Among around 64,000 clones, just under 80% were seen once, and the ten largest hold 7.3%. Stated time point: baseline pretreatment blood. Treatment: 15 Gy SBRT to primary tumor, nephrectomy 4 weeks later. This renal cell carcinoma was of the clear cell type. This TCR derives from a man aged 60 to 75 with renal cell carcinoma. The rearrangement uses TRBV6-5 and TRBJ2-1; 8 bases agree with TRBD2. The sample was blood, taken from a patient whose treatment included radiotherapy and nephrectomy. CDR3 residues: CASSYTTGGPYEQFF. DNA of the CDR3: TGTGCCAGCAGTTACACGACGGGGGGGCCCTATGAGCAGTTCTTC.